The next 20 T cell receptor beta chains were all read from a single sample in a study of cytomegalovirus exposure and HLA in healthy donors. This PCR relied on a set of 60 Vbeta primers and 13 Jbeta primers. Sequencing was performed with immunoSEQ multiplex PCR; in TCRdb, only in-frame clones are kept and a portion is missing. The sample contains approximately 87,000 clones, 70% to 90% of which appear only once. Sequences were obtained from PBMCs. These receptors were collected from a woman between 18 and 29 years old in good health and CMV-seropositive.

The gene calls are TRBV25-1 and TRBJ2-7; weak D call: TRBD1 (6 bases). Trimming left V 4 bases short and J 0 bases short, with 16 bases between. From germline, CDR1 is MGHDK and CDR2 SYGVNS. The CDR3 extends over 16 amino acids. CDR3 nucleotide sequence: TGTGCCAGCAGTGGCAAAGGACAGAAATCCTCCTACGAGCAGTACTTC. It specifies CASSGKGQKSSYEQYF.

The sample holds one count of this clone. CDR3 region: CASSPAGGADSPLHF. The CDR3 DNA reads as TGTGCCAGTAGCCCGGCTGGGGGCGCGGATTCACCCCTCCACTTT. The chain combines TRBV19 with TRBJ1-6, with D tentatively TRBD1 (6 bases). The germline V gene encodes CDR1 LNHDA and CDR2 SQIVND (reference sequence). The V gene lost 6 bases and the J gene lost 8 bases, with 17 bases spanning the gap. This CDR3 comprises 15 residues.

J is TRBJ2-1 and V is TRBV15, with D unresolved. The germline V gene has CDR1 LNHNV and CDR2 YYDKDF (reference sequence). V shed 4 bases and J shed 9 bases, with 16 bases lying between them. This CDR3 region has 14 residues. CDR3 loop: CATSTGFLGTEQFF. CDR3 bases: TGTGCCACCAGCACAGGTTTCCTGGGCACTGAGCAGTTCTTC. The full variable domain, completed using reference TRBV15 and TRBJ2-1, is DAMVIQNPRYQVTQFGKPVTLSCSQTLNHNVMYWYQQKSSQAPKLLFHYYDKDFNNEADTPDNFQSRRPNTSFCFLDIRSPGLGDTAMYLCATSTGFLGTEQFFGPGTRLTVL.

V is TRBV6-1 and J is TRBJ1-5; D call uncertain. V lost 7 bases and J 8 bases, leaving 12 bases between the germline ends. The V gene's germline CDR1 is MNHNS and CDR2 SASEGT. The CDR3 is 12 amino acids. CDR3 sequence (DNA): TGTGCCAGCAACCCACCGGAGGAGCCCCAGCATTTT. Protein product: CASNPPEEPQHF.

This chain connects TRBV30 to TRBJ1-4; 8 bases map to TRBD1. There are 17 residues in the CDR3. The V gene end was trimmed by 0 bases and the J gene end by 2 bases; junction bases not matched to a gene: 8. CDR1 and CDR2 (germline): GTSNPN, SVGIG (reference sequence). CDR3 bases: TGTGCCTGGAGTGTAGCCCAGGGGGCTTTGACTAATGAAAAACTGTTTTTT. This translates into CAWSVAQGALTNEKLFF. Looking up the rest from reference TRBV30 and TRBJ1-4 gives the full variable domain: SQTIHQWPATLVQPVGSPLSLECTVEGTSNPNLYWYRQAAGRGLQLLFYSVGIGQISSEVPQNLSASRPQDRQFILSSKKLLLSDSGFYLCAWSVAQGALTNEKLFFGSGTQLSVL.

V gene TRBV4-1 combines with J gene TRBJ1-1, with TRBD1 matching 8 bases. The CDR3 is 16 amino acids. Germline V lookup: CDR1 MGHRA, CDR2 YSYEKL. V was pared by 1 base and J by 5 bases, with 9 bases of the junction left unmatched. The CDR3 nucleotides read TGCGCCAGCAGCCAAGGTCGGACAGGGAGGCCGACTGAAGCTTTCTTT. Its protein product is CASSQGRTGRPTEAFF.

J is TRBJ2-5 and V is TRBV30; TRBD1 is a possible D gene (5 bases). The better agreement between TRBJ2-7 and the DNA end casts doubt on the J call. The V gene's germline CDR1 is GTSNPN and CDR2 SVGIG (reference sequence). This CDR3 region has 15 residues. CDR3 in amino acids: CAWNDRRSYNYEQYF. The CDR3 DNA follows: TGTGCCTGGAACGACAGACGATCTTATAACTACGAGCAGTACTTC.

J is TRBJ2-7 and V is TRBV11-2; a possible D gene is TRBD1 (5 bases). The CDR3 length is 18 residues. Trimming shortened V by 7 bases and J by 0 bases, and 25 bases separated the two germline ends. Germline V gene lookup returns CDR1 SGHAT and CDR2 FQNNGV. DNA for the CDR3: TGTGCCAGCATCGGCGGCAGGGTTTGGACCAACAGCTCCTACGAGCAGTACTTC. Translated: CASIGGRVWTNSSYEQYF.

The V gene is TRBV9, the J gene TRBJ2-1; 7 nucleotides line up with TRBD2. The CDR3 sequence is 15 residues long. CDR1 is SGDLS and CDR2 is YYNGEE in the germline V gene. After removal of 1 base from V and 4 bases from J, the junction contained 5 bases not matched to a gene. The CDR3 nucleotides read TGTGCCAGCAGCGTATGGGCGGGAGAGTACAATGAGCAGTTCTTC. This codes for CASSVWAGEYNEQFF.

CDR3 DNA sequence: TGTGCCAGCAGTTCGGGTATGAACACTGAAGCTTTCTTT. Its translation is CASSSGMNTEAFF. The chain recombines TRBV5-6 with TRBJ1-1; D not certain. In germline, CDR1 is SGHDT, CDR2 YYEEEE. CDR3 length: 13 amino acids. The ends were cut back, 5 bases at V and 0 bases at J, with 8 bases in the middle.

This chain links TRBV27 with TRBJ1-2; D ambiguous. CDR1 is MNHEY and CDR2 is SMNVEV in the germline V gene (reference sequence). There are 14 residues in the CDR3. V dropped 3 bases and J dropped 1 base, with 9 bases sitting between them. The CDR3 DNA is TGTGCCAGCAGTTTTTTCCCTCTTAACTATGGCTACACCTTC. It codes for CASSFFPLNYGYTF.

The V and J genes are TRBV4-1 and TRBJ2-7; 9 nucleotides match TRBD2. CDR1 and CDR2 from the germline V gene are MGHRA and YSYEKL. This CDR3 has 15 amino acids. V shed 1 base and J 4 bases; nucleotides not matched to a gene: 5. The CDR3 loop reads CASSQGGTSMYEQYF. The CDR3 nucleotides are TGCGCCAGCAGCCAAGGGGGGACTAGCATGTACGAGCAGTACTTC.

The chain couples TRBV28 to TRBJ2-7, with unresolved D. Germline assignment: CDR1 MDHEN and CDR2 SYDVKM. V gave up 3 bases and J gave up 3 bases, with 6 bases separating them. The CDR3 extends over 12 amino acids. The DNA for the CDR3 is TGTGCCAGCAGTTTTTACAACTACGAGCAGTACTTC. The encoded protein is CASSFYNYEQYF.

The rearrangement links TRBV7-8 to TRBJ2-2; 8 positions agree with TRBD1. V was pared by 0 bases and J by 6 bases, with 9 bases of the junction left unmatched. Germline V gene data show CDR1 as SGHVS and CDR2 as FQNEAQ. The CDR3 is made up of 17 amino acids. In DNA form, the CDR3 reads TGTGCCAGCAGCTTAGCTAGTGTCAGGGGGCCGTCCGGGGAGCTGTTTTTT. Encoded protein: CASSLASVRGPSGELFF.

As to this clone: One end of the junction fails to match germline, which may point to a read error. The chain recombines TRBV4-2 with TRBJ2-7; 11 positions match TRBD2. This CDR3 is 17 amino acids long. Germline V lookup: CDR1 LGHNA, CDR2 YNFKEQ. The chain's CDR3 is CVSSQDRSGRASYEQYF. CDR3 nucleotide sequence: TGTGTCAGCAGCCAAGATCGTAGCGGGAGGGCCTCCTACGAGCAGTACTTC.

The V call is TRBV4-1, the J call TRBJ2-7, with D possibly being TRBD2 (7 bases). CDR1 is MGHRA and CDR2 is YSYEKL in the germline V gene. The CDR3 spans 16 residues. With 1 base removed from V and 6 bases from J, the gap between germline ends came to 19 bases. This CDR3 reads CASSQVVQGGGGEQYF. CDR3 DNA sequence: TGCGCCAGCAGCCAAGTGGTACAGGGAGGCGGGGGCGAGCAGTACTTC.

This rearrangement joins TRBV5-4 to TRBJ2-1; 11 bases match TRBD1. Germline-derived CDR1 and CDR2 are SGHNT and YYREEE (reference sequence). The junction had 1 base not matched to a gene; V was cut back by 4 bases and J by 1 base. This CDR3 is built from 15 residues. Here the CDR3 DNA reads TGTGCCAGCAGCCGGGACAGGGGGTCCTACAATGAGCAGTTCTTC. This translates into CASSRDRGSYNEQFF. The full variable domain, with the rest looked up from reference TRBV5-4 and TRBJ2-1, is ETGVTQSPTHLIKTRGQQVTLRCSSQSGHNTVSWYQQALGQGPQFIFQYYREEENGRGNFPPRFSGLQFPNYSSELNVNALELDDSALYLCASSRDRGSYNEQFFGPGTRLTVL.

V usage is TRBV6-1 and J usage is TRBJ2-4; 8 bases map to TRBD2. Losses at the gene ends were 2 bases for V and 8 bases for J; bases not matched to a gene: 20. The CDR3 has 19 residues. In germline, CDR1 is MNHNS, CDR2 SASEGT. CDR3 in amino acids: CASSEQGLGRLGPKDIQYF. CDR3 DNA sequence: TGTGCCAGCAGTGAACAGGGACTAGGCAGGCTGGGCCCCAAGGACATTCAGTACTTC.

The V and J genes are TRBV7-9 and TRBJ1-1; 9 nucleotides line up with TRBD1. This CDR3 contains 16 residues. Per the germline V gene, CDR1 is SEHNR and CDR2 is FQNEAQ (reference sequence). V lost 5 bases and J lost 0; bases outside the gene matches: 7. The DNA for the CDR3 is TGTGCCAGCAGCGGGTGGGGACAGGGAATGAACACTGAAGCTTTCTTT. It encodes CASSGWGQGMNTEAFF.

V gene TRBV4-1 combines with J gene TRBJ2-7, with a tentative D call TRBD2 (5 bases). This CDR3 region has 14 residues. V was cut by 2 bases and J by 6 bases, with 14 bases left in between. Germline CDR1 is MGHRA and CDR2 is YSYEKL. CDR3 in amino acids: CASSQRSLGGEQYF. The CDR3 coding sequence is TGCGCCAGCAGCCAACGCAGTCTAGGAGGCGAGCAGTACTTC.